Listed below are T cell receptor beta chains from one sample, sequenced in a study of cytomegalovirus exposure and HLA in healthy donors. The table came from immunoSEQ multiplex PCR; TCRdb's copy has only in-frame clones and leaves some out. The sample shows about 120,000 clones, about 9.4% of them seen only once. Sequenced: PBMCs. The receptors shown here come from a woman in her forties in good health and CMV-seropositive. Both conserved end residues are part of each CDR3.

>TRBV19|14|TRBJ2-1
CASSLHDRGNEQFF
>TRBV19|13|TRBJ1-2
CATHPGEGDGYTF
>TRBV7-9|13|TRBJ2-3
CASSLSFTDTQYF
>TRBV18|16|TRBJ1-6
CASSSGQGGVNSPLHF
>TRBV10-2|14|TRBJ1-5
CASRGHRGDQPQHF
>TRBV9|13|TRBJ1-5
CASSPEGFQPQHF
>TRBV14|11|TRBJ2-3
CASAKTDTQYF
>TRBV19|15|TRBJ1-2
CASTPTGAGHYGYTF
>TRBV6-1|15|TRBJ2-1
CASSAPTGRYNEQFF
>TRBV7-9|15|TRBJ1-5
CASSLGTRSDQPQHF
>TRBV2|13|TRBJ2-1
CASLGLDYNEQFF
>TRBV28|15|TRBJ1-1
CASRSGWGGGTEAFF
>TRBV30|17|TRBJ2-5
CAWSGGLAGGQGETQYF
>TRBV28|11|TRBJ2-2
CASSLHGELFF
>TRBV28|10|TRBJ1-2
CAIGDYGYTF
>TRBV6-5|14|TRBJ1-5
CASKIGQSNQPQHF
>TRBV10-3|14|TRBJ2-5
CAIKGERSQETQYF
>TRBV6-5|13|TRBJ1-1
CASSYRGNTEAFF
>TRBV30|15|TRBJ1-3
CAWSVAVSSGNTIYF
>TRBV6-1|14|TRBJ1-2
CASSEPGRRYGYTF
>TRBV19|14|TRBJ1-2
CASSFRTGGSGYTF
>TRBV6-5|15|TRBJ1-1
CASSNPTVWNTEAFF
>TRBV14|13|TRBJ1-1
CASSQFSRTEAFF
>TRBV4-2|17|TRBJ2-3
CASSQTKTSGPTDTQYF
>TRBV7-6|17|TRBJ2-5
CASSLLLAGAPTETQYF
>TRBV6-5|14|TRBJ1-2
CASSSYGGTYGYTF
>TRBV10-3|15|TRBJ1-5
CAISKSGTGNQPQHF
>TRBV21-1|15|TRBJ1-2
CASSKVKGAYYGYTF
>TRBV7-9|16|TRBJ2-7
CASSWGLGGPTYEQYF
>TRBV7-9|14|TRBJ1-2
CASSLAAGAGGYTF
>TRBV6-4|15|TRBJ2-2
CASSETGGFTGELFF
>TRBV7-6|14|TRBJ1-1
CASSSRQVNTEAFF
>TRBV30|16|TRBJ1-2
CAWSPNRDRGFWGYTF
>TRBV15|15|TRBJ2-7
CATSRDLAGLYEQYF
>TRBV19|13|TRBJ1-5
CSSTGENNQPQHF
>TRBV5-1|14|TRBJ1-3
CASSFEGAGNTIYF
>TRBV27|16|TRBJ1-1
CASTSNPTGMNTEAFF
>TRBV7-9|14|-
CASTYSGTGYEQYF
>TRBV4-1|17|TRBJ2-7
CASSPNRLGQGLREQYF
>TRBV7-9|13|TRBJ2-7
CASSFWGPYEQYF
>TRBV29-1|13|TRBJ2-7
CSARTGSSYEQYF
>TRBV7-6|17|TRBJ2-3
CASSSPVRGGATDTQYF
>TRBV7-9|13|TRBJ2-1
CASSPRPDSQLFF
>TRBV11-2|15|TRBJ2-1
CASSLRAGEHNEQFF
>TRBV9|14|TRBJ2-1
CASRGSEVGGEQFF
>TRBV11-2|13|TRBJ2-5
CASKTPGKETQYF
>TRBV7-2|15|TRBJ2-1
CASSSTGSSYNEQFF
>TRBV5-6|14|TRBJ1-1
CASSAQGANTEAFF
>TRBV6-1|14|TRBJ2-7
CASRGQPSSYEQYF
>TRBV7-6|14|TRBJ1-2
CASSLGTGGSGYTF